This T cell receptor beta chain was captured in a study of graft-versus-host responses after intestinal transplantation. Findings and limits, study-wide: After transplant, early declines in HvG clones were associated with peak levels of circulating GvH clones.

This table comes from immunoSEQ multiplex PCR, and its TCRdb copy is limited to in-frame clones, with some not included. The profile covers around 90,000 clones, with around 92% appearing a single time and around 0.07% taken by the ten largest. Concerning this clone itself: Its specificity is not known.

This CDR3 has 14 residues. V trimming: 5 bases; J trimming: 5 bases; junction bases outside the gene matches: 5. The germline gives CDR1 SGHVS, CDR2 FNYEAQ. V and J are TRBV7-6 and TRBJ2-7, with 11 bases identical to TRBD2. Sequenced here: unstimulated CD8+ T cells sorted from spleen or lymph node cells, sampled before transplant. This sequence originates from a human donor who was the organ donor for an intestinal transplant. DNA of the CDR3: TGTGCCAGCAGCCCACTAGCGGGAGTAGACGAGCAGTACTTC. Encoded protein: CASSPLAGVDEQYF. The variable domain in full, completed from reference TRBV7-6 and TRBJ2-7, reads GAGVSQSPRYKVTKRGQDVALRCDPISGHVSLYWYRQALGQGPEFLTYFNYEAQQDKSGLPNDRFSAERPEGSISTLTIQRTEQRDSAMYRCASSPLAGVDEQYFGPGTRLTVT.